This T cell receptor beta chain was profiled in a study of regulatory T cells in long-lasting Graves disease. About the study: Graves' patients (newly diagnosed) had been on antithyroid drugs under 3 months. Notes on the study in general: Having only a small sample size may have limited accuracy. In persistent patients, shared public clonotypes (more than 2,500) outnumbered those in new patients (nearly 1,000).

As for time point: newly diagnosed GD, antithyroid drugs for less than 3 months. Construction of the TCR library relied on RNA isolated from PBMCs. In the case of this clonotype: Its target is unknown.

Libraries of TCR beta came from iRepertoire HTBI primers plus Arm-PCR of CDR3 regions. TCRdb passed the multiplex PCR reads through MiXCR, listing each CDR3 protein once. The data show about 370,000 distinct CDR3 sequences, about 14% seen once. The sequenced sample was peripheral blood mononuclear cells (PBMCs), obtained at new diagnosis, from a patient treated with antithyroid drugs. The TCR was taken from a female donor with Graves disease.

CDR3 DNA sequence: TGTGCCAGCAGCGTAGTTGCGGGGAACACTGAAGCTTTCTTT. Its translation is CASSVVAGNTEAFF. The J gene is TRBJ1-1, the V gene TRBV9; no clear D gene. V was trimmed by 0 bases and J by 1 base, leaving 7 bases between them. This CDR3 spans 14 amino acids. Germline V gives CDR1 SGDLS, CDR2 YYNGEE.